This entry concerns a single TCR beta chain. Its target is unknown. The data derive from a study of T cell clusters in autoimmune cytopenias. Background on the study: Healthy control donors averaged around 50 years of age, with a median of roughly 60 years. General study findings and limits: Clustering suggested that physiological T cell clusters were missing in primary autoimmune cytopenia patients.

Germline V lookup: CDR1 MNHEY, CDR2 SVGEGT. CDR3 length: 14 amino acids. Each sample's input was around 250 ng genomic DNA, some 38,000 genome equivalents. One tube held mixed TRB-A and TRB-B primer pools for touch-down PCR. For each CDR3 protein, TCRdb gives one entry from its re-call of the multiplex PCR reads, without DNA. Its table records 5,000 to 7,000 distinct CDR3 sequences. The data were also submitted as part of a second study, on T cell repertoires in aging, cancer and after chemotherapy. From that report: Compared with age-matched healthy donors, untreated hematological or solid cancer patients showed higher blood TCR clonality. In healthy donors, age-related TCR diversity loss mainly reflected lost richness.

This receptor was taken from a human donor in good health. The sequenced material came from peripheral blood. This chain uses TRBV6-2 or TRBV6-3 with TRBJ2-3; no DNA is available, so the TRBD2 call from TCRdb remains unchecked. The CDR3 region is CASSYSPGRDTQYF.